This T cell receptor (beta chain) comes out of a study of chronic HIV infection and antiretroviral therapy. This clonotype was recorded a few times. TCRdb analysed the 5' RACE reads with MiXCR anew, one entry per CDR3 protein. The sample has more than 40,000 distinct CDR3 sequences, approximately 20% seen once. Deletions cut 6 bases from V and 4 bases from J, with 10 bases between. Germline CDR1 reads MDHEN; CDR2 reads SYDVKM. The CDR3 totals 13 residues. The material sequenced was peripheral blood. The receptor's source is an adult who had HIV and had not received antiretroviral therapy, or was an uninfected healthy control (not recorded which). The rearrangement links TRBV28 to TRBJ2-1, with unresolved D. The chain's CDR3 is CASSPAGYNEQFF. DNA for the CDR3: TGTGCCAGCAGCCCGGCTGGTTACAATGAGCAGTTCTTC.